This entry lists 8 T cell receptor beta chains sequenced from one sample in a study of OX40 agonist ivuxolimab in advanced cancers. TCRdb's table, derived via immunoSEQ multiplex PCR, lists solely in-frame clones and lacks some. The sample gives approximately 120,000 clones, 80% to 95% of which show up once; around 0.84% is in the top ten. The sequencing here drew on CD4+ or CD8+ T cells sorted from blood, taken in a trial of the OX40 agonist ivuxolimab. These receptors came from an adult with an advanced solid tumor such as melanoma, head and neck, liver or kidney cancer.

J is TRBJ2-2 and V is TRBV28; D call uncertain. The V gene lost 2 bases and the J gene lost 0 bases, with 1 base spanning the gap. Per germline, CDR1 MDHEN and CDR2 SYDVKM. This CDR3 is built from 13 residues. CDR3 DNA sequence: TGTGCCAGCAGTTTACCGAACACCGGGGAGCTGTTTTTT. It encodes CASSLPNTGELFF.

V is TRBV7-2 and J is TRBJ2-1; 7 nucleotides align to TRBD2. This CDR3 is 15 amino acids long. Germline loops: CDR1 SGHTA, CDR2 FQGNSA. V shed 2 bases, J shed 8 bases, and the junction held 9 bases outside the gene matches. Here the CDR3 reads CASSLSLADRDEQFF. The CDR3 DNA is TGTGCCAGCAGCTTAAGTCTAGCGGACCGGGATGAGCAGTTCTTC. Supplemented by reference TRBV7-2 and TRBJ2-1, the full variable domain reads GAGVSQSPSNKVTEKGKDVELRCDPISGHTALYWYRQSLGQGLEFLIYFQGNSAPDKSGLPSDRFSAERTGGSVSTLTIQRTQQEDSAVYLCASSLSLADRDEQFFGPGTRLTVL.

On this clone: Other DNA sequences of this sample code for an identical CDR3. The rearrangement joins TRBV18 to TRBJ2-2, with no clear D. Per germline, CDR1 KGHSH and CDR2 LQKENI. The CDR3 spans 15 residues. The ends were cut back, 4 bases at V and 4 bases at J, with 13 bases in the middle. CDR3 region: CASSRVRVGTGELFF. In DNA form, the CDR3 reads TGTGCCAGCTCACGTGTTCGGGTCGGCACCGGGGAGCTGTTTTTT.

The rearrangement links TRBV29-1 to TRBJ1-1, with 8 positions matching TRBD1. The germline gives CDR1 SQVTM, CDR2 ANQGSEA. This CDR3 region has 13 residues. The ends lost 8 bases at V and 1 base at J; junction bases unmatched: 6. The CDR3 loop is CSLTQGANTEAFF. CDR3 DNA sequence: TGCAGCTTGACTCAGGGGGCGAACACTGAAGCTTTCTTT.

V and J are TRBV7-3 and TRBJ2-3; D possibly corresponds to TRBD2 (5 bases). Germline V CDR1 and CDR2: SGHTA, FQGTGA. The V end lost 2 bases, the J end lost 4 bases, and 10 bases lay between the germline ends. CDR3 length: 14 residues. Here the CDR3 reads CASSLLSGSDTQYF. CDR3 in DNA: TGTGCCAGCAGCTTATTGTCGGGATCAGATACGCAGTATTTT.

The DNA for the CDR3 is TGTGCCAGCTCACCAAGTTTCGAGGAAAGGCTGTTTTTT. This gives the protein CASSPSFEERLFF. This chain joins TRBV18 and TRBJ1-4; D is ambiguous. In germline, CDR1 is KGHSH, CDR2 LQKENI. V was shortened by 2 bases and J by 14 bases, with 15 bases between the two germline ends. The CDR3 spans 13 residues.

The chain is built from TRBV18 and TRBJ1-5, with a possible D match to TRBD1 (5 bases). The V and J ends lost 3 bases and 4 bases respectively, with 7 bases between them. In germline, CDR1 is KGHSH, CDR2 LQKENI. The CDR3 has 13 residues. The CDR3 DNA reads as TGTGCCAGCTCACCGACAGATAATCAGCCCCAGCATTTT. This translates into CASSPTDNQPQHF.

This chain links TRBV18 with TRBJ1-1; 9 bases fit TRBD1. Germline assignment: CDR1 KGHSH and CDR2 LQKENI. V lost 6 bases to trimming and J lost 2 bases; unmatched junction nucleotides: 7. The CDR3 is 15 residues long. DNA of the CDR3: TGTGCCAGCTCGCCGTGGGGACAGGGCAACACTGAAGCTTTCTTT. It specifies CASSPWGQGNTEAFF.